Listed here are 23 T cell receptor beta chains from one sample, sequenced in a study of blood T cell repertoires in COVID-19. Method: immunoSEQ multiplex PCR; TCRdb's copy keeps in-frame clones and lacks some. The table shows 60,000 to 85,000 clones, with 87% occurring only once. The sequencing sample was made of peripheral blood. The receptor set was obtained from a woman of 80 years or more with active or convalescent COVID-19.

V is TRBV5-8 and J is TRBJ2-1; TRBD1 aligns across 9 bases. The CDR3 totals 19 residues. The J segment lost 7 bases and the V segment lost 3 bases, leaving 20 bases of the junction unmatched. The V gene's germline CDR1 is SGHTS and CDR2 YDEGEE. CDR3 protein: CASSSGTGSWSRGLNEQFF. The CDR3 nucleotides read TGTGCCAGCAGCTCGGGGACAGGGAGTTGGTCAAGGGGTTTGAATGAGCAGTTCTTC. Based on the CDR3 plus reference TRBV5-8 and TRBJ2-1, the full variable domain is EAGVTQSPTHLIKTRGQQATLRCSPISGHTSVYWYQQALGLGLQFLLWYDEGEERNRGNFPPRFSGRQFPNYSSELNVNALELEDSALYLCASSSGTGSWSRGLNEQFFGPGTRLTVL.

This chain links TRBV10-3 with TRBJ2-2; TRBD2 aligns across 8 bases. The CDR3 consists of 16 residues. The V gene's germline CDR1 is ENHRY and CDR2 SYGVKD. The V segment lost 2 bases and the J segment 3 bases; nucleotides outside the gene matches: 5. Here the CDR3 DNA reads TGTGCCATCAGTGAGCCGGGACTAGGTGACACCGGGGAGCTGTTTTTT. Translated: CAISEPGLGDTGELFF.

This clone occurred once. The chain couples TRBV5-4 to TRBJ2-2; D ambiguous. Germline values: CDR1 SGHNT, CDR2 YYREEE (reference sequence). This CDR3 has 14 residues. The germline V and J ends were trimmed by 4 bases and 6 bases, with 13 bases remaining between them. The CDR3 DNA sequence: TGTGCCAGCAGCCCCGCGAACGTTCCCGGGGAGCTGTTTTTT. This translates into CASSPANVPGELFF.

V gene TRBV4-1 combines with J gene TRBJ2-1; 8 nucleotides align to TRBD2. From germline, CDR1 is MGHRA and CDR2 YSYEKL. The CDR3 has 16 residues. With 3 bases clipped from V and 7 bases from J, the junction kept 11 bases outside the gene matches. The CDR3 region is CASSQDPGGPRNEQFF. The CDR3 DNA reads TGCGCCAGCAGCCAGGATCCGGGGGGGCCTCGGAATGAGCAGTTCTTC.

The gene calls are TRBV3-1 (or the pseudogene TRBV3-2) and TRBJ1-5; 8 bases agree with TRBD1. V lost 1 base, J lost 4 bases, and 3 bases stayed unmatched. In germline, CDR1 is LGHDT, CDR2 YNNKEL (reference sequence). The CDR3 contains 15 residues. The CDR3 is CASSQGTGKNQPQHF. Written as DNA, the CDR3 is TGTGCCAGCAGCCAAGGGACAGGGAAAAATCAGCCCCAGCATTTT.

The V call is TRBV19, the J call TRBJ2-2; the match to TRBD1 covers 7 bases. V trimming: 9 bases; J trimming: 2 bases; junction bases outside the gene matches: 6. From germline, CDR1 is LNHDA and CDR2 SQIVND (reference sequence). This CDR3 is built from 14 residues. The CDR3 DNA reads TGTGCCAGCCTACAGGGGATAAACACCGGGGAGCTGTTTTTT. Protein product: CASLQGINTGELFF.

V usage is TRBV4-2 and J usage is TRBJ2-2; TRBD2 aligns across 13 bases. The CDR3 is made up of 18 amino acids. With V trimmed by 4 bases and J by 2 bases, 7 bases remained unmatched. Per the germline V gene, CDR1 is LGHNA and CDR2 is YNFKEQ. DNA of the CDR3: TGTGCCAGCAGCCTACAACTAGCGGGGGGGCCCAACACCGGGGAGCTGTTTTTT. Translation: CASSLQLAGGPNTGELFF.

The chain combines TRBV5-1 with TRBJ1-1; a weak D match, TRBD1 (5 bases). CDR3 length equals 15 residues. The V and J ends lost 0 bases and 1 base respectively, with 10 bases between them. Per the germline V gene, CDR1 is SGHRS and CDR2 is YFSETQ. CDR3 sequence: CASSLEATGNTEAFF. The CDR3 nucleotides read TGCGCCAGCAGCTTGGAAGCAACAGGGAACACTGAAGCTTTCTTT.

This clone was detected a few times. The rearrangement links TRBV19 to TRBJ1-2; D gene uncertain. The CDR3 length is 14 residues. V dropped 4 bases and J dropped 7 bases, with 16 bases sitting between them. Germline CDR1 reads LNHDA; CDR2 reads SQIVND (reference sequence). The CDR3 nucleotides read TGTGCCAGTAGTACTGAACTAGGGTTCGTTGGCTACACCTTC. Protein sequence: CASSTELGFVGYTF.

This clone was counted once. V and J are TRBV6-6 and TRBJ2-3, with TRBD2 matching over 8 bases. CDR1 and CDR2 from the germline V gene are MNHNY and SVGAGI (reference sequence). CDR3 size: 14 residues. V shed 1 base, J shed 6 bases, and the junction held 3 bases outside the gene matches. The CDR3 sequence: CASSYFGGVDTQYF. The CDR3 bases are TGTGCCAGCAGTTACTTCGGGGGGGTGGATACGCAGTATTTT.

The rearrangement joins TRBV7-9 to TRBJ2-1; D may be TRBD2 (6 bases). Germline loops: CDR1 SEHNR, CDR2 FQNEAQ (reference sequence). The CDR3 is made up of 16 amino acids. Trimming took 7 bases from V and 4 from J, leaving 20 bases between them. The CDR3 here is CASNRPVGGPYNEQFF. The CDR3 nucleotides read TGTGCCAGCAACCGCCCCGTGGGGGGACCTTACAATGAGCAGTTCTTC.

The rearrangement uses TRBV4-3 and TRBJ1-2; D is uncertain. With 2 bases removed from V and 4 bases from J, the gap between germline ends came to 17 bases. CDR3 length equals 16 residues. CDR1 LGHNA and CDR2 YSLEER come from the germline V gene. Here the CDR3 reads CASSQTVAGSGYGYTF. Here the CDR3 DNA reads TGCGCCAGCAGCCAAACAGTAGCGGGGTCTGGCTATGGCTACACCTTC.

V usage is TRBV11-3 and J usage is TRBJ2-3; no definite D call. The V end was cut by 1 base, the J end by 4 bases, with 6 bases between. This CDR3 comprises 13 residues. Germline V gene sequence: CDR1 SGHNT, CDR2 YENEEA. The CDR3 DNA sequence: TGTGCCAGCAGCTTAGGGGCCTCAGATACGCAGTATTTT. Its translation: CASSLGASDTQYF.

The sample holds one count of this clone. The chain recombines TRBV7-5 with TRBJ2-1; the tabulated D call, TRBD1, remains unverified against the DNA. TRBV7-5 is termed a pseudogene. CDR3 length: 15 amino acids. The CDR3 DNA reads as TGTGCCAGAAGCGGGGGGACAGGGGATACAATGAGCGAGTTCTTC. Protein sequence: CARSGGTGDTMSEFF.

DNA of the CDR3: TGTGCCAGCGGTGGACAGGGGGCTGGTGGCTACACCTTC. As protein: CASGGQGAGGYTF. The chain couples TRBV2 to TRBJ1-2; TRBD1 agrees at 11 bases. CDR3 length: 13 residues. The germline CDR1 and CDR2 sequences are SNHLY and FYNNEI. The ends lost 8 bases at V and 7 bases at J; junction bases unmatched: 6. The full variable domain, with the rest looked up from reference TRBV2 and TRBJ1-2, is EPEVTQTPSHQVTQMGQEVILRCVPISNHLYFYWYRQILGQKVEFLVSFYNNEISEKSEIFDDQFSVERPDGSNFTLKIRSTKLEDSAMYFCASGGQGAGGYTFGSGTRLTVV.

The V call is TRBV15, the J call TRBJ2-3; 9 bases are a match to TRBD2. CDR1 LNHNV and CDR2 YYDKDF come from the germline V gene (reference sequence). V lost 0 bases, J lost 14 bases, and 15 bases stayed unmatched. The CDR3 runs 16 residues. Here the CDR3 DNA reads TGTGCCACCAGCAGAGATCTGGTGGTAGCGGGGGACGGTGGGTATTTT. It is translated as CATSRDLVVAGDGGYF.

The chain joins TRBV4-1 to TRBJ1-1, with TRBD1 identical over 7 bases. V shed 6 bases and J 0 bases; nucleotides not matched to a gene: 13. CDR1 MGHRA and CDR2 YSYEKL come from the germline V gene. CDR3 size: 17 residues. CDR3 sequence reads: CASRPTSGTAMNTEAFF. DNA of the CDR3: TGCGCCAGCAGACCGACCTCCGGGACAGCCATGAACACTGAAGCTTTCTTT.

The chain has TRBV29-1 and TRBJ1-1; D is unresolved. Germline V gives CDR1 SQVTM, CDR2 ANQGSEA. Trimming left V 8 bases short and J 4 bases short, with 14 bases between. The CDR3 has 12 residues. As DNA, the CDR3 is TGCAGCTGGGAGGGTTTGAGCACTGAAGCTTTCTTT. This sequence encodes CSWEGLSTEAFF. Full variable domain (rest looked up from reference TRBV29-1 and TRBJ1-1): SAVISQKPSRDICQRGTSLTIQCQVDSQVTMMFWYRQQPGQSLTLIATANQGSEATYESGFVIDKFPISRPNLTFSTLTVSNMSPEDSSIYLCSWEGLSTEAFFGQGTRLTVV.

The rearrangement uses TRBV2 and TRBJ1-2; no reliable D call. The CDR3 contains 14 residues. V shed 3 bases and J shed 2 bases, with 10 bases lying between them. From germline, CDR1 is SNHLY and CDR2 FYNNEI. Here the CDR3 reads CASSDRGRNYGYTF. DNA of the CDR3: TGTGCCAGCAGTGACCGGGGTAGGAACTATGGCTACACCTTC.

This sequence joins TRBV10-3 and TRBJ2-1; the match to TRBD2 covers 10 bases. With 0 bases clipped from V and 6 bases from J, the junction kept 2 bases outside the gene matches. The CDR3 runs 15 residues. The germline gives CDR1 ENHRY, CDR2 SYGVKD. The CDR3: CAISESSGGANEQFF. The CDR3 coding sequence is TGTGCCATCAGTGAGTCGAGCGGGGGGGCCAATGAGCAGTTCTTC.

This clone is a singleton in its sample. This rearrangement joins TRBV7-9 to TRBJ2-1; tentatively, D is TRBD2 (5 bases). Germline CDR1 is SEHNR and CDR2 is FQNEAQ (reference sequence). V was cut by 4 bases and J by 9 bases, with 10 bases left in between. CDR3 length: 12 residues. CDR3 protein: CASSSREGEQFF. The DNA for the CDR3 is TGTGCCAGCAGCTCTCGAGAGGGTGAGCAGTTCTTC.

The chain links TRBV6-2 or TRBV6-3 to TRBJ2-3; 12 nucleotides match TRBD2. The germline CDR1 and CDR2 sequences are MNHEY and SVGEGT. The CDR3 consists of 17 residues. V lost 5 bases, J lost 2 bases, and 8 bases stayed unmatched. The CDR3 region is CASSLKTSGGNTDTQYF. The CDR3 DNA reads TGTGCCAGCAGTCTAAAGACTAGCGGGGGCAACACAGATACGCAGTATTTT.

V and J are TRBV29-1 and TRBJ2-3, with D unresolved. Per germline, CDR1 SQVTM and CDR2 ANQGSEA. V gave up 7 bases and J gave up 4 bases, with 9 bases separating them. This CDR3 spans 11 amino acids. The CDR3 is CSATLADTQYF. DNA for the CDR3: TGCAGCGCCACTCTGGCAGATACGCAGTATTTT.